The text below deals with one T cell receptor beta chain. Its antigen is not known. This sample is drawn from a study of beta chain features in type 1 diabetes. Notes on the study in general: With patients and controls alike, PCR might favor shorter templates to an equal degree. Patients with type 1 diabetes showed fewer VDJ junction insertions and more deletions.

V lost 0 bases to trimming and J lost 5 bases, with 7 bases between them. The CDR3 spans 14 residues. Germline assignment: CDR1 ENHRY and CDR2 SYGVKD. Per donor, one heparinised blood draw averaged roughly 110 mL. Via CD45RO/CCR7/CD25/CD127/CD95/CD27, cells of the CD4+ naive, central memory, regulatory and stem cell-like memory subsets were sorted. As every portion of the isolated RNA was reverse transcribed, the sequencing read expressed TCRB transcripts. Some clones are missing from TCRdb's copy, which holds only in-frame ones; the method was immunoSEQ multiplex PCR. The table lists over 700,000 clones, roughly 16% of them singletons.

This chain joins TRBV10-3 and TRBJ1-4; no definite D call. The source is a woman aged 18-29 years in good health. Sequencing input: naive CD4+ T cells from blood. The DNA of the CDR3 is TGTGCCATCAGTGAGTCTTTTCAAAATGAAAAACTGTTTTTT. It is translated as CAISESFQNEKLFF.